These 7 T cell receptor beta chains were all obtained from the same sample, sequenced in a study of T cell responses to AZD1222 COVID-19 vaccine. Using immunoSEQ multiplex PCR, the repertoire was profiled, and TCRdb retains in-frame clones only, with some absent. The table includes more than 95,000 clones, over 80% detected once. The specimen was peripheral blood, collected on day 0 of AZD1222 vaccination. The origin of the receptors is an adult in good health.

The chain combines TRBV2 with TRBJ2-5, with D unresolved. This CDR3 comprises 13 residues. CDR1 and CDR2 (germline): SNHLY, FYNNEI. The V end was cut by 2 bases, the J end by 6 bases, with 10 bases between. The CDR3 DNA follows: TGTGCCAGCAGTGAACCCGCCGAGAAGACCCAGTACTTC. Translation gives CASSEPAEKTQYF. Full variable domain (rest looked up from reference TRBV2 and TRBJ2-5): EPEVTQTPSHQVTQMGQEVILRCVPISNHLYFYWYRQILGQKVEFLVSFYNNEISEKSEIFDDQFSVERPDGSNFTLKIRSTKLEDSAMYFCASSEPAEKTQYFGPGTRLLVL.

The chain couples TRBV19 to TRBJ2-1; TRBD2 might be the D (6 bases). From germline, CDR1 is LNHDA and CDR2 SQIVND (reference sequence). V shed 1 base and J shed 7 bases, with 20 bases lying between them. This CDR3 has 17 residues. The CDR3 nucleotides are TGTGCCAGTAGTATAGTTATAGGAGGGGCCAGTCGGAATGAGCAGTTCTTC. This translates into CASSIVIGGASRNEQFF.

V is TRBV7-9 and J is TRBJ1-2; weak D call: TRBD1 (5 bases). V lost 6 bases and J 7 bases, leaving 24 bases between the germline ends. The CDR3 is 16 residues long. Germline V CDR1 and CDR2: SEHNR, FQNEAQ (reference sequence). The CDR3 reads CASRLVRDGRLGGYTF. The CDR3 nucleotides read TGTGCCAGCAGGTTGGTCCGGGACGGAAGACTCGGTGGCTACACCTTC.

The chain has TRBV6-2 or TRBV6-3 and TRBJ2-1; possible D gene TRBD1, 6 bases. CDR3 length: 16 amino acids. Trimming shortened V by 4 bases and J by 6 bases, and 19 bases separated the two germline ends. Germline CDR1 is MNHEY and CDR2 is SVGEGT. CDR3 in amino acids: CASSLLGAHVGNEQFF. CDR3 coding DNA: TGTGCCAGCAGTTTGCTGGGGGCCCACGTGGGCAATGAGCAGTTCTTC.

Worth noting for this clone: The same CDR3 arises from other DNA sequences in this sample as well. The chain has TRBV30 and TRBJ1-5; D ambiguous. The CDR3 runs 13 residues. V dropped 1 base and J dropped 0 bases, with 4 bases sitting between them. Germline CDR1 and CDR2: GTSNPN and SVGIG (reference sequence). The CDR3 here is CAWSEDSNQPQHF. The CDR3 bases are TGTGCCTGGAGTGAAGATAGCAATCAGCCCCAGCATTTT.

The gene calls are TRBV12-3 or TRBV12-4 and TRBJ1-3; no firm D call. The V gene lost 2 bases and the J gene lost 8 bases, with 1 base spanning the gap. The length of the CDR3 is 10 residues. CDR3 region: CASSLYTIYF. Here the CDR3 DNA reads TGTGCCAGCAGTTTATACACCATATATTTT.

The gene calls are TRBV15 and TRBJ1-2; possible D gene TRBD1, 6 bases. Germline V CDR1 and CDR2: LNHNV, YYDKDF (reference sequence). The ends were cut back, 0 bases at V and 6 bases at J, with 17 bases in the middle. The CDR3 has 16 residues. CDR3 in DNA: TGTGCCACCAGCAGAGAAGGGGGGCTCAATCCGGATGGCTACACCTTC. Protein sequence: CATSREGGLNPDGYTF.